These 29 T cell receptor beta chains originate from one sample sequenced in a study of blood T cell repertoires in COVID-19. Generated by immunoSEQ multiplex PCR, the TCRdb table keeps only in-frame clones and is missing some. The sample holds 350,000 to 450,000 clones, more than 70% seen once. The sequencing input was peripheral blood. These receptors came from a woman aged 60-75 years with COVID-19, enrolled during active disease.

The chain employs TRBV23-1 and TRBJ2-5; a possible D gene is TRBD1 (5 bases). TRBV23-1 is annotated as an ORF whose role is uncertain. The CDR3 sequence is 17 residues long. Trimming took 0 bases from V and 2 from J, leaving 16 bases between them. The CDR3 here is CASSQSQRQKTQETQYF. CDR3 coding DNA: TGCGCCAGCAGTCAATCCCAGCGACAGAAGACTCAAGAGACCCAGTACTTC.

This sequence joins TRBV2 and TRBJ2-3; D gene unclear. Trimming pared 6 bases from V and 2 bases from J, leaving 9 bases between. The CDR3 runs 13 residues. Germline V gene sequence: CDR1 SNHLY, CDR2 FYNNEI. The CDR3 here is CASSGKVTDTQYF. The CDR3 DNA reads as TGTGCCAGCAGCGGTAAAGTCACAGATACGCAGTATTTT.

The V call is TRBV30, the J call TRBJ2-2; D ambiguous. V lost 0 bases and J 2 bases, leaving 7 bases between the germline ends. There are 14 residues in the CDR3. Germline V gives CDR1 GTSNPN, CDR2 SVGIG (reference sequence). The CDR3 reads CAWSVHVNTGELFF. The CDR3 DNA sequence: TGTGCCTGGAGTGTACATGTCAACACCGGGGAGCTGTTTTTT.

Written as DNA, the CDR3 is TGTGCCAGCAGCCAAGAAAGGACAGCTTCCTACGAGCAGTACTTC. Protein product: CASSQERTASYEQYF. V gene TRBV4-2 combines with J gene TRBJ2-7, with D maybe TRBD1 (6 bases). Germline CDR1 is LGHNA and CDR2 is YNFKEQ. CDR3 length equals 15 residues. V lost 0 bases and J lost 1, with 10 bases in between.

The chain employs TRBV9 and TRBJ2-3; D may be TRBD2 (7 bases). The CDR3 sequence is 18 residues long. Deletions cut 0 bases from V and 0 bases from J, with 17 bases between. Germline-derived CDR1 and CDR2 are SGDLS and YYNGEE. The DNA for the CDR3 is TGTGCCAGCAGCGTAGGGGGGAGGGGGACCCCGAGCACAGATACGCAGTATTTT. It is translated as CASSVGGRGTPSTDTQYF.

J is TRBJ1-2 and V is TRBV6-5; 7 bases are a match to TRBD1. CDR1 and CDR2 from the germline V gene are MNHEY and SVGAGI. The V segment lost 6 bases and the J segment 4 bases; nucleotides outside the gene matches: 5. The CDR3 consists of 13 residues. The CDR3 spells CASSGDSPYGYTF. The DNA of the CDR3 is TGTGCCAGCAGCGGGGACAGCCCCTATGGCTACACCTTC.

The rearrangement joins TRBV15 to TRBJ2-7, with 8 bases that match TRBD2. The CDR3 is made up of 17 amino acids. Germline V gene sequence: CDR1 LNHNV, CDR2 YYDKDF (reference sequence). V gave up 1 base and J gave up 5 bases; unmatched junction bases: 13. The DNA of the CDR3 is TGTGCCACCAGCAGAGGCTTATCAGCGGGGGTGAAGAACGAGCAGTACTTC. Translation: CATSRGLSAGVKNEQYF.

The chain links TRBV5-4 to TRBJ2-2; no clear D gene. This CDR3 spans 15 amino acids. Looked up from germline, CDR1 is SGHNT and CDR2 is YYREEE (reference sequence). The ends were cut back, 4 bases at V and 4 bases at J, with 14 bases in the middle. DNA of the CDR3: TGTGCCAGCAGCCAACCGTCAGGCCCCACCGGGGAGCTGTTTTTT. It yields the protein CASSQPSGPTGELFF.

J is TRBJ1-5 and V is TRBV19, with 7 bases that match TRBD1. With 2 bases clipped from V and 0 bases from J, the junction kept 4 bases outside the gene matches. This CDR3 is 16 amino acids long. Germline CDR1 reads LNHDA; CDR2 reads SQIVND (reference sequence). CDR3 sequence (DNA): TGTGCCAGTAGTATACGGGGACAGATTAGCAATCAGCCCCAGCATTTT. It yields the protein CASSIRGQISNQPQHF.

The chain links TRBV5-1 to TRBJ1-2, with TRBD1 as a possible D gene (6 bases). The CDR3 is 12 residues long. Germline CDR1 is SGHRS and CDR2 is YFSETQ. V was cut by 3 bases and J by 6 bases, with 9 bases left in between. This CDR3 reads CASSSPGDGYTF. CDR3 bases: TGCGCCAGCAGCTCCCCAGGGGATGGCTACACCTTC. Looking up the rest from reference TRBV5-1 and TRBJ1-2 gives the full variable domain: KAGVTQTPRYLIKTRGQQVTLSCSPISGHRSVSWYQQTPGQGLQFLFEYFSETQRNKGNFPGRFSGRQFSNSRSEMNVSTLELGDSALYLCASSSPGDGYTFGSGTRLTVV.

The chain recombines TRBV30 with TRBJ1-4; D is perhaps TRBD1 (6 bases). V dropped 0 bases and J dropped 8 bases, with 10 bases sitting between them. Looked up from germline, CDR1 is GTSNPN and CDR2 is SVGIG (reference sequence). This CDR3 has 13 residues. CDR3 bases: TGTGCCTGGAGTGTCAAGGGGGAGGAAAAACTGTTTTTT. This encodes CAWSVKGEEKLFF.

This clone was recorded once. The J gene is TRBJ2-3, the V gene TRBV7-3; tentatively, D is TRBD1 (7 bases). Germline CDR1 is SGHTA and CDR2 is FQGTGA. The CDR3 is made up of 16 amino acids. Deletions cut 0 bases from V and 1 base from J, with 11 bases between. CDR3 loop: CASSLTGGGRTDTQYF. As DNA, the CDR3 is TGTGCCAGCAGCTTAACAGGAGGGGGCCGCACAGATACGCAGTATTTT.

The genes are TRBV9 and TRBJ1-5; 7 nucleotides align to TRBD1. The CDR3 loop spans 15 amino acids. The ends lost 4 bases at V and 6 bases at J; junction bases unmatched: 10. Germline V gene lookup returns CDR1 SGDLS and CDR2 YYNGEE. The CDR3 is CASSPQDRWGQPQHF. The CDR3, as DNA: TGTGCCAGCAGCCCCCAGGACAGGTGGGGTCAGCCCCAGCATTTT.

The chain combines TRBV6-1 with TRBJ2-7, with D possibly being TRBD1 (6 bases). This CDR3 contains 14 residues. V shed 6 bases and J shed 2 bases, with 14 bases lying between them. Germline CDR1 is MNHNS and CDR2 is SASEGT. The CDR3 spells CASRKQGAAYEQYF. CDR3 sequence (DNA): TGTGCCAGCAGAAAACAGGGCGCCGCCTACGAGCAGTACTTC.

This clone came up many times. The chain combines TRBV19 with TRBJ1-5; the D gene is possibly TRBD1 (5 bases). The CDR3 extends over 12 amino acids. Germline CDR1 is LNHDA and CDR2 is SQIVND (reference sequence). V was trimmed by 5 bases and J by 7 bases, leaving 9 bases between them. CDR3 amino acids: CASSRRGQPQHF. In DNA, the CDR3 is TGTGCCAGTAGTCGCCGGGGGCAGCCCCAGCATTTT. Using reference TRBV19 and TRBJ1-5 for the parts outside the CDR3, the full variable domain is DGGITQSPKYLFRKEGQNVTLSCEQNLNHDAMYWYRQDPGQGLRLIYYSQIVNDFQKGDIAEGYSVSREKKESFPLTVTSAQKNPTAFYLCASSRRGQPQHFGDGTRLSIL.

This clone was found once. The rearrangement links TRBV6-5 to TRBJ2-7; a possible D gene is TRBD1 (6 bases). This CDR3 spans 14 amino acids. Trimming removed 4 bases from V and 11 bases from J, with 21 bases in between. Germline V gives CDR1 MNHEY, CDR2 SVGAGI. This CDR3 reads CASSSQGHPSLKYF. The CDR3 coding sequence is TGTGCCAGCAGTTCACAGGGCCATCCGAGTCTTAAGTACTTC.

The V gene is TRBV5-5, the J gene TRBJ2-5; 7 bases align to TRBD2. Germline trimming cut 4 bases from V and 1 base from J; bases unmatched to any gene: 7. The germline CDR1 and CDR2 sequences are SGHKS and YYEKEE (reference sequence). The CDR3 is made up of 15 amino acids. The DNA of the CDR3 is TGTGCCAGCAGCCCCCCCCCGGGGGGCCAAGAGACCCAGTACTTC. It encodes CASSPPPGGQETQYF.

In this sample, this clone turned up once. The V call is TRBV3-1 (or the pseudogene TRBV3-2), the J call TRBJ2-5; a possible D gene is TRBD2 (6 bases). Germline CDR1 reads LGHDT; CDR2 reads YNNKEL (reference sequence). Trimming pared 2 bases from V and 6 bases from J, leaving 16 bases between. This CDR3 spans 15 amino acids. This chain's CDR3 is CASSQSGLASKTQYF. The DNA for the CDR3 is TGTGCCAGCAGCCAATCTGGCCTAGCGAGTAAGACCCAGTACTTC.

The CDR3 DNA is TGTGCCAGCAGCACGGAGACCGCTAACTATGGCTACACCTTC. Residues: CASSTETANYGYTF. The chain employs TRBV6-5 and TRBJ1-2, with D unclear. The germline CDR1 and CDR2 sequences are MNHEY and SVGAGI. V was shortened by 6 bases and J by 0 bases, with 11 bases between the two germline ends. There are 14 residues in the CDR3.

The chain joins TRBV3-1 (or the pseudogene TRBV3-2) to TRBJ2-3; 7 positions agree with TRBD1. V dropped 6 bases and J dropped 0; count of bases not matched to a gene: 3. Per the germline V gene, CDR1 is LGHDT and CDR2 is YNNKEL (reference sequence). The CDR3 sequence is 14 residues long. The CDR3 spells CASRLTGSTDTQYF. In nucleotides, the CDR3 is TGTGCCAGCAGGCTGACAGGGAGCACAGATACGCAGTATTTT.

V and J are TRBV5-1 and TRBJ1-1, with TRBD1 as a possible D gene (5 bases). Germline CDR1 SGHRS, CDR2 YFSETQ. There are 14 residues in the CDR3. Trimming removed 6 bases from V and 1 base from J, with 13 bases in between. CDR3 residues: CASIPGLQNTEAFF. As DNA, the CDR3 is TGCGCCAGCATACCGGGACTCCAGAACACTGAAGCTTTCTTT.

This chain joins TRBV6-5 and TRBJ1-4; TRBD1 aligns across 7 bases. The CDR3 has 14 residues. The germline CDR1 and CDR2 sequences are MNHEY and SVGAGI. The V segment lost 0 bases and the J segment 8 bases; nucleotides outside the gene matches: 3. CDR3 DNA: TGTGCCAGCAGTTACTCCCAGGGGGGCGAAAAACTGTTTTTT. This codes for CASSYSQGGEKLFF.

V gene TRBV5-1 combines with J gene TRBJ2-7; no definite D call. Germline V CDR1 and CDR2: SGHRS, YFSETQ. With 3 bases removed from V and 3 bases from J, the gap between germline ends came to 10 bases. This CDR3 region has 13 residues. CDR3: CASSSPPSYEQYF. CDR3 DNA sequence: TGCGCCAGCAGCTCCCCTCCTAGCTACGAGCAGTACTTC.

This chain joins TRBV7-9 and TRBJ1-4, with D possibly being TRBD1 (6 bases). Germline V gene lookup returns CDR1 SEHNR and CDR2 FQNEAQ (reference sequence). The CDR3 has 12 residues. V lost 7 bases and J lost 14, with 17 bases in between. In DNA form, the CDR3 reads TGTGCCAGCACAAAACAGGGTAGTAGTCTGTTTTTT. Amino acids: CASTKQGSSLFF.

The chain couples TRBV2 to TRBJ1-5; D is perhaps TRBD1 (6 bases). Trimming shortened V by 5 bases and J by 7 bases, and 15 bases separated the two germline ends. From germline, CDR1 is SNHLY and CDR2 FYNNEI. CDR3 size: 14 residues. CDR3: CASSWGGQGQPQHF. As DNA, the CDR3 is TGTGCCAGCAGTTGGGGGGGCCAGGGGCAGCCCCAGCATTTT.

The chain joins TRBV7-9 to TRBJ2-1; D is perhaps TRBD2 (5 bases). V gave up 8 bases and J gave up 13 bases, with 21 bases separating them. This CDR3 spans 13 amino acids. Looked up from germline, CDR1 is SEHNR and CDR2 is FQNEAQ (reference sequence). This CDR3 reads CASQVLVGADQFF. DNA of the CDR3: TGTGCCAGCCAGGTACTAGTTGGTGCGGACCAGTTCTTC.

The V and J genes are TRBV28 and TRBJ1-1; D unresolved. Germline CDR1 is MDHEN and CDR2 is SYDVKM. V lost 5 bases and J 0 bases, leaving 10 bases between the germline ends. CDR3 size: 14 residues. In DNA, the CDR3 is TGTGCCAGCAGTAAGAGCATGATGAACACTGAAGCTTTCTTT. Translation gives CASSKSMMNTEAFF.

CDR3 amino acids: CASSLGQSWTQYF. The CDR3 DNA follows: TGTGCCAGCAGTTTAGGCCAATCCTGGACCCAGTACTTC. The chain has TRBV27 and TRBJ2-5; D unresolved. Deletions cut 2 bases from V and 7 bases from J, with 11 bases between. Germline V gives CDR1 MNHEY, CDR2 SMNVEV (reference sequence). The CDR3 runs to 13 residues.

This sequence joins TRBV21-1 and TRBJ1-2; the table calls TRBD1, which could not be checked here. TRBV21-1 is a listed pseudogene. This CDR3 comprises 14 residues. CDR3 sequence reads: CASSKVRHHSGYTF. CDR3 nucleotides: TGTGCCAGCAGCAAAGTTAGACATCATTCGGGCTACACCTTC.